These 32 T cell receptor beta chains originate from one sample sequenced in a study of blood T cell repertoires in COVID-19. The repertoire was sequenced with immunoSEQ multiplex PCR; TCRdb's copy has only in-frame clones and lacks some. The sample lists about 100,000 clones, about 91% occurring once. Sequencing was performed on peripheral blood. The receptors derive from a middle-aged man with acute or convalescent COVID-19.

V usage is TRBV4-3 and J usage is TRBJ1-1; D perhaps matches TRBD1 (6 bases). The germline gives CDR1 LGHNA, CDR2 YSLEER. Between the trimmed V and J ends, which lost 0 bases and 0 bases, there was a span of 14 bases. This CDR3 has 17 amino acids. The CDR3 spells CASSQDLGGAVNTEAFF. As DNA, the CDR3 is TGCGCCAGCAGCCAAGATCTTGGGGGGGCCGTGAACACTGAAGCTTTCTTT.

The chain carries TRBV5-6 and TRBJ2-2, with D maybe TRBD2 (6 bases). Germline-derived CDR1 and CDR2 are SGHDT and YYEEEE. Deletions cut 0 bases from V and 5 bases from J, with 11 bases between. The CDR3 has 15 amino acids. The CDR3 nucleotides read TGTGCCAGCAGCTTGGCGTCAGGGAGGACCGGGGAGCTGTTTTTT. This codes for CASSLASGRTGELFF. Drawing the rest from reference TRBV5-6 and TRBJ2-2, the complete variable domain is DAGVTQSPTHLIKTRGQQVTLRCSPKSGHDTVSWYQQALGQGPQFIFQYYEEEERQRGNFPDRFSGHQFPNYSSELNVNALLLGDSALYLCASSLASGRTGELFFGEGSRLTVL.

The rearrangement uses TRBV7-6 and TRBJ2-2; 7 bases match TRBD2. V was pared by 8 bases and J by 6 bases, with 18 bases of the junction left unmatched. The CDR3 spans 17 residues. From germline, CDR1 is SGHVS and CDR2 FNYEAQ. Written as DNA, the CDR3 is TGTGCCAGCCGCCATTTAGGGACTACCTTAACACCCGGGGAGCTGTTTTTT. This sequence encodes CASRHLGTTLTPGELFF.

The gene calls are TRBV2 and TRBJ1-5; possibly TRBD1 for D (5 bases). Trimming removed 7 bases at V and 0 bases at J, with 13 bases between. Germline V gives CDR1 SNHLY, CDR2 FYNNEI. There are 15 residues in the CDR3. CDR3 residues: CASKSGAYSNQPQHF. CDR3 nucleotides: TGTGCCAGCAAATCTGGGGCCTATAGCAATCAGCCCCAGCATTTT. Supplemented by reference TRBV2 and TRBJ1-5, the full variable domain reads EPEVTQTPSHQVTQMGQEVILRCVPISNHLYFYWYRQILGQKVEFLVSFYNNEISEKSEIFDDQFSVERPDGSNFTLKIRSTKLEDSAMYFCASKSGAYSNQPQHFGDGTRLSIL.

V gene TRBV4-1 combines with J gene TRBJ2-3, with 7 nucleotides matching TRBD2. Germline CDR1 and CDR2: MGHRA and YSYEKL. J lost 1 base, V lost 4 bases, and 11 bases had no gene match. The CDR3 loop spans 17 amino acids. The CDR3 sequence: CASSPDSTGGRTDTQYF. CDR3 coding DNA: TGCGCCAGCAGCCCGGATTCGACGGGGGGACGCACAGATACGCAGTATTTT.

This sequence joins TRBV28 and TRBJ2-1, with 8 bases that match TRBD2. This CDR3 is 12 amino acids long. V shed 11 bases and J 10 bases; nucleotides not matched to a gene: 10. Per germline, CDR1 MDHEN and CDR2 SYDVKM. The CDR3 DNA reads TGTGCCGCGATGGGACTAGTCGAGGAGCAGTTCTTC. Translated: CAAMGLVEEQFF.

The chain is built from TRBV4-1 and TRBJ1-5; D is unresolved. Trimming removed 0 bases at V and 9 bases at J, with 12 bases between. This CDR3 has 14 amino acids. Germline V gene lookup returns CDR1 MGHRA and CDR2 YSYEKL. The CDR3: CASSQDSAGRPQHF. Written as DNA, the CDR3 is TGCGCCAGCAGCCAAGATAGCGCGGGTCGGCCCCAGCATTTT.

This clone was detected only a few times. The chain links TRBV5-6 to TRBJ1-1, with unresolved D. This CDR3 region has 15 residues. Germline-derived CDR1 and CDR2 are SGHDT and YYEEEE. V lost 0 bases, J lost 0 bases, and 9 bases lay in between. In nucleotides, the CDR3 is TGTGCCAGCAGCTTGGTGCGGCAGATGAACACTGAAGCTTTCTTT. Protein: CASSLVRQMNTEAFF.

CDR3 coding DNA: TGCGCCAGCAGCTTTTCCGGGACAGGGGAAGGTGGCTACACCTTC. Translating it yields CASSFSGTGEGGYTF. V gene TRBV5-1 combines with J gene TRBJ1-2; 10 bases fit TRBD1. Per germline, CDR1 SGHRS and CDR2 YFSETQ. After removal of 2 bases from V and 7 bases from J, the junction contained 8 bases not matched to a gene. This CDR3 has 15 amino acids. Full variable domain (missing parts from reference TRBV5-1 and TRBJ1-2): KAGVTQTPRYLIKTRGQQVTLSCSPISGHRSVSWYQQTPGQGLQFLFEYFSETQRNKGNFPGRFSGRQFSNSRSEMNVSTLELGDSALYLCASSFSGTGEGGYTFGSGTRLTVV.

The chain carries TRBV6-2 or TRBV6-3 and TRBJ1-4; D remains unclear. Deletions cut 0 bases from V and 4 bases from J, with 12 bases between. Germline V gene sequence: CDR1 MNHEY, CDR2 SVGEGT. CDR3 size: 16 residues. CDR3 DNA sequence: TGTGCCAGCAGTTACTCGTTGGGCGGACTTAATGAAAAACTGTTTTTT. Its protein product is CASSYSLGGLNEKLFF.

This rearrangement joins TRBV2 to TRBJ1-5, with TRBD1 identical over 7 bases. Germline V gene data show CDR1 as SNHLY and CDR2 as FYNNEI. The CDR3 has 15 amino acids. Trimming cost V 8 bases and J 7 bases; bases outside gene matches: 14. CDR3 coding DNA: TGTGCCAGCTCTCTCGGGGCAGGGGGGTCCCAGCCCCAGCATTTT. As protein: CASSLGAGGSQPQHF.

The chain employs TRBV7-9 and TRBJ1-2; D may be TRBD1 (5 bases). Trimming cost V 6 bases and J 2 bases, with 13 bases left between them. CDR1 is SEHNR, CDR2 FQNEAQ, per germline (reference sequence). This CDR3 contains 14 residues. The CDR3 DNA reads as TGTGCCAGCAGACCGGGGGATTCGAACTATGGCTACACCTTC. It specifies CASRPGDSNYGYTF.

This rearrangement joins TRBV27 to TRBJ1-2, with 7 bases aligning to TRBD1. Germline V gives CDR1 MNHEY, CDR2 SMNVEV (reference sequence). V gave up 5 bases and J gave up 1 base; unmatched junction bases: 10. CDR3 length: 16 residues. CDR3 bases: TGTGCCAGCAGTCCCCGCCACAGGGGCGGTAACTATGGCTACACCTTC. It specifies CASSPRHRGGNYGYTF.

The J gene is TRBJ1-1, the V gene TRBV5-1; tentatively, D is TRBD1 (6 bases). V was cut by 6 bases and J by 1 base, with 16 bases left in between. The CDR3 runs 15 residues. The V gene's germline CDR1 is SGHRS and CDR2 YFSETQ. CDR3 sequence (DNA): TGCGCCAGCAACATATTGTCGGGACAGAACACTGAAGCTTTCTTT. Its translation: CASNILSGQNTEAFF.

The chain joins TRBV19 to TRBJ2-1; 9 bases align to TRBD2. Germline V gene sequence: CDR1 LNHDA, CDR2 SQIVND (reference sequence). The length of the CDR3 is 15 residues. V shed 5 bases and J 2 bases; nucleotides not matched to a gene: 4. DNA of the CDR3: TGTGCCAGTAGTTCAGGACTAGCGCCCTACAATGAGCAGTTCTTC. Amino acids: CASSSGLAPYNEQFF. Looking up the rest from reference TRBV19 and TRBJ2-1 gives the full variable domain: DGGITQSPKYLFRKEGQNVTLSCEQNLNHDAMYWYRQDPGQGLRLIYYSQIVNDFQKGDIAEGYSVSREKKESFPLTVTSAQKNPTAFYLCASSSGLAPYNEQFFGPGTRLTVL.

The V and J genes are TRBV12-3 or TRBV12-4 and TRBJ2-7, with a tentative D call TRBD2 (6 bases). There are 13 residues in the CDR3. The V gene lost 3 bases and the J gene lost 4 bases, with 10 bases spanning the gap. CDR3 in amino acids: CASSLAGPYEQYF. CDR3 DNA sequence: TGTGCCAGCAGTTTGGCGGGGCCGTACGAGCAGTACTTC.

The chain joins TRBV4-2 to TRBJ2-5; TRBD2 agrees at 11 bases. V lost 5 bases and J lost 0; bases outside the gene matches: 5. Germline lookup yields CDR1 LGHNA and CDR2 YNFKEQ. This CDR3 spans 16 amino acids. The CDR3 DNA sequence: TGTGCCAGCAGCACGACTAGCGGGGCGTACCAAGAGACCCAGTACTTC. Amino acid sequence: CASSTTSGAYQETQYF.

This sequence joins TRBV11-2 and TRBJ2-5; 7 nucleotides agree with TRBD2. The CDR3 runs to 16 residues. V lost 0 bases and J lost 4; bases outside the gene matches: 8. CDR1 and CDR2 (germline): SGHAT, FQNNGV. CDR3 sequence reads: CASSLDGDGGIETQYF. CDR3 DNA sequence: TGTGCCAGCAGCTTAGATGGAGACGGGGGGATAGAGACCCAGTACTTC. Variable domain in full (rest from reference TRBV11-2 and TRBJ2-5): EAGVAQSPRYKIIEKRQSVAFWCNPISGHATLYWYQQILGQGPKLLIQFQNNGVVDDSQLPKDRFSAERLKGVDSTLKIQPAKLEDSAVYLCASSLDGDGGIETQYFGPGTRLLVL.

CDR3 DNA sequence: TGTGCCAGCAGTGAAGCACGGGGACAGGGGAGGGTGGCCCAGCATTTT. Residues: CASSEARGQGRVAQHF. This sequence joins TRBV2 and TRBJ1-5; 10 nucleotides match TRBD1. Trimming removed 0 bases from V and 11 bases from J; junction bases left unmatched: 10. Germline V gene data show CDR1 as SNHLY and CDR2 as FYNNEI. The CDR3 totals 16 residues.

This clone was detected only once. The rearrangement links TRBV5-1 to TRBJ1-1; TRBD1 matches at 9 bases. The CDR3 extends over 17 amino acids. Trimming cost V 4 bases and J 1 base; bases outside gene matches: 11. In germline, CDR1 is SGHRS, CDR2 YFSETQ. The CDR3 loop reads CASSGGQGILGNTEAFF. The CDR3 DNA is TGCGCCAGCAGCGGAGGACAGGGGATATTGGGGAACACTGAAGCTTTCTTT.

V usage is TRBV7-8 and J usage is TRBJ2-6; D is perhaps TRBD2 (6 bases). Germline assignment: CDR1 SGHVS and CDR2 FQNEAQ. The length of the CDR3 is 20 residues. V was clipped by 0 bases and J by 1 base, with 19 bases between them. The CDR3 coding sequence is TGTGCCAGCAGCTTAGCCCCCCGCGGGGTTATGATTTCTGGGGCCAACGTCCTGACTTTC. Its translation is CASSLAPRGVMISGANVLTF.

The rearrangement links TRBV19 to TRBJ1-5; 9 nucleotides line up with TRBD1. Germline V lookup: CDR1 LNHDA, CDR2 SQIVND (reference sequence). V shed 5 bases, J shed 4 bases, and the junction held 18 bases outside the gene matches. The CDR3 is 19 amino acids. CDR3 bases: TGTGCCAGTAGTCCAAACTCCGGGACAGGGAATAGAGTGAATCAGCCCCAGCATTTT. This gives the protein CASSPNSGTGNRVNQPQHF. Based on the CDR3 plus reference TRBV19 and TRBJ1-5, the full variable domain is DGGITQSPKYLFRKEGQNVTLSCEQNLNHDAMYWYRQDPGQGLRLIYYSQIVNDFQKGDIAEGYSVSREKKESFPLTVTSAQKNPTAFYLCASSPNSGTGNRVNQPQHFGDGTRLSIL.

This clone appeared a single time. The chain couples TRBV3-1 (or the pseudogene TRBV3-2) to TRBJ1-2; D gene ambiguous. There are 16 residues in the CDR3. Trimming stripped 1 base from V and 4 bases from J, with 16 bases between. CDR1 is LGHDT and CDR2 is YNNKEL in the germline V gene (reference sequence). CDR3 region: CASSQVLELPSYGYTF. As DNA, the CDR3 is TGTGCCAGCAGCCAAGTGTTAGAACTCCCGAGCTATGGCTACACCTTC.

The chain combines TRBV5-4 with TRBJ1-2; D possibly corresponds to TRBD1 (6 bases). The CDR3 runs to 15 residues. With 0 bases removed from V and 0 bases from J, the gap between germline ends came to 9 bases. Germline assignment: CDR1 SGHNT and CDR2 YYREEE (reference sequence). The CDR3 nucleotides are TGTGCCAGCAGCTTGGGGGGACAATCTAACTATGGCTACACCTTC. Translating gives CASSLGGQSNYGYTF. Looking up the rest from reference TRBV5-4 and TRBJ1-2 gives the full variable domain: ETGVTQSPTHLIKTRGQQVTLRCSSQSGHNTVSWYQQALGQGPQFIFQYYREEENGRGNFPPRFSGLQFPNYSSELNVNALELDDSALYLCASSLGGQSNYGYTFGSGTRLTVV.

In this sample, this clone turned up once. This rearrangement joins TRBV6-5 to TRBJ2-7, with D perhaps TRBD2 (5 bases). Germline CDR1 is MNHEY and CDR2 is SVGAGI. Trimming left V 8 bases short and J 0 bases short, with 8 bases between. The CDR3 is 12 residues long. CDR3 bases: TGTGCCAGCCGGGGTTACTCCTACGAGCAGTACTTC. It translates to CASRGYSYEQYF.

CDR3 sequence reads: CAISDRGGNNSPLHF. CDR3 nucleotide sequence: TGTGCCATCAGTGATCGGGGGGGGAATAATTCACCCCTCCACTTT. The chain is built from TRBV10-3 and TRBJ1-6, with D possibly being TRBD1 (5 bases). Trimming cost V 3 bases and J 5 bases, with 11 bases left between them. This CDR3 has 15 amino acids. Germline values: CDR1 ENHRY, CDR2 SYGVKD.

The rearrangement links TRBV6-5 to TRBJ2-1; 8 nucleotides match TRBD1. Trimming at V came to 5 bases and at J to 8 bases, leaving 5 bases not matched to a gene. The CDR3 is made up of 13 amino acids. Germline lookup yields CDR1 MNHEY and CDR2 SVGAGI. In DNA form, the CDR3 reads TGTGCCAGCAGTAGACAGGGGCCATATGAGCAGTTCTTC. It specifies CASSRQGPYEQFF.

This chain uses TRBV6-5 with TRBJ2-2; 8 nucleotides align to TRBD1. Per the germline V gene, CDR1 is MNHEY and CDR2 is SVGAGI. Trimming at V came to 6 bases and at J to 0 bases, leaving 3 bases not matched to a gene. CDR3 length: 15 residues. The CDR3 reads CASRPDRANTGELFF. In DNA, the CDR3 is TGTGCCAGCAGGCCGGACAGGGCGAACACCGGGGAGCTGTTTTTT.

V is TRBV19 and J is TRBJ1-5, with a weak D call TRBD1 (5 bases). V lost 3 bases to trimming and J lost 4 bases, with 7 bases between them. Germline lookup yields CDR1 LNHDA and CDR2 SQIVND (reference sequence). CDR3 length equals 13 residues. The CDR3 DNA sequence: TGTGCCAGTAGTATCCCAGGGAATCAGCCCCAGCATTTT. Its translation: CASSIPGNQPQHF.

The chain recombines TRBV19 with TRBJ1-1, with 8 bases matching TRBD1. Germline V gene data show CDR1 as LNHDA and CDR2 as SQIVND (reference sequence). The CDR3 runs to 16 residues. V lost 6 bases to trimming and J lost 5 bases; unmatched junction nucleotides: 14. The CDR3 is CASSPRFQGARTEAFF. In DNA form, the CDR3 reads TGTGCCAGTAGCCCTAGATTTCAGGGGGCGAGAACTGAAGCTTTCTTT.

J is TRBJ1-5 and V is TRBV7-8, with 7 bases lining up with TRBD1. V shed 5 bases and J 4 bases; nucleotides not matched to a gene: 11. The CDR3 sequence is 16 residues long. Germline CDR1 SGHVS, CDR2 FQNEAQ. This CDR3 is CASSPRDSPNNQPQHF. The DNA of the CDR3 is TGTGCCAGCAGCCCCCGGGACAGCCCAAATAATCAGCCCCAGCATTTT.

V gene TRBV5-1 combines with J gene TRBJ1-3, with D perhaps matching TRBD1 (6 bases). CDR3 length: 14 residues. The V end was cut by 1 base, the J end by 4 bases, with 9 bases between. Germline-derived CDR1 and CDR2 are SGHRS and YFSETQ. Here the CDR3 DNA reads TGCGCCAGCAGCTTGTTTCAGGGGGGAAACACCATATATTTT. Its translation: CASSLFQGGNTIYF.